The source of this TCR beta chain is a study of T cell changes during pregnancy in multiple sclerosis. The V and J ends lost 4 bases and 5 bases respectively, with 16 bases between them. This CDR3 is 15 amino acids long. Per germline, CDR1 SEHNR and CDR2 FQNEAQ (reference sequence). The table came from immunoSEQ multiplex PCR; TCRdb's copy has only in-frame clones and leaves some out. The table includes more than 70,000 clones, roughly 90% detected once. Source: peripheral blood, taken before pregnancy. The chain is built from TRBV7-9 and TRBJ2-3; the D gene is possibly TRBD1 (5 bases). The sequence was collected from a female donor with multiple sclerosis, enrolled in a pregnancy study. CDR3 sequence: CASSYRAGQIDTQYF. Here the CDR3 DNA reads TGTGCCAGCAGCTACCGGGCAGGGCAGATAGATACGCAGTATTTT.